These 17 T cell receptor beta chains share one sample of origin, sequenced in a study of shared clonotypes between healthy human individuals (dated by TCRdb to about 2020). CD8 naive samples consisted of CD45RO-negative cells that were positively selected for CCR7, yielding a CD45RA+CCR7+ population without TemRA cells. The library was generated by the immunoSEQ multiplex PCR assay. The clones in this table, taken by TCRdb from immuneACCESS, are in-frame only. Not every clone is retained; where verified, under half of the shortfall comes from an unresolved V gene, and the cause of the rest is unknown. Recorded for this sample are around 1.9 million clones; around 93% of them occurred a single time. Approximately 1.6% of the sample comes from the top ten. Sequenced: naive CD8+ T cells from PBMCs. This sample's cell subset or site label indicates: CD45RA+CCR7+. These receptor sequences come from a man between 18 and 35 years old in good health. Some clones in this sample may be carry-over from other donors' samples.

Comment on this clone: Other DNA variants within this sample encode the same CDR3. The rearrangement joins TRBV19 to TRBJ2-5; D is uncertain. The V gene's germline CDR1 is LNHDA and CDR2 SQIVND (reference sequence). The V gene lost 1 base and the J gene lost 4 bases, with 4 bases spanning the gap. The CDR3 totals 12 residues. CDR3 sequence: CASSIGGETQYF. The CDR3, as DNA: TGTGCCAGTAGTATAGGCGGAGAGACCCAGTACTTC.

This chain connects TRBV15 to TRBJ1-2, with 8 bases aligning to TRBD1. The CDR3 runs to 14 residues. Trimming removed 2 bases from V and 7 bases from J; junction bases left unmatched: 6. From germline, CDR1 is LNHNV and CDR2 YYDKDF (reference sequence). The CDR3: CATSRTPGGAGYTF. CDR3 DNA sequence: TGTGCCACCAGCAGAACCCCAGGGGGCGCTGGCTACACCTTC. Supplemented by reference TRBV15 and TRBJ1-2, the full variable domain reads DAMVIQNPRYQVTQFGKPVTLSCSQTLNHNVMYWYQQKSSQAPKLLFHYYDKDFNNEADTPDNFQSRRPNTSFCFLDIRSPGLGDTAMYLCATSRTPGGAGYTFGSGTRLTVV.

The V and J genes are TRBV27 and TRBJ2-1, with 11 bases that match TRBD2. The V and J ends lost 5 bases and 2 bases, in that order; junction bases with no gene match: 2. The CDR3 runs to 15 residues. CDR1 is MNHEY and CDR2 is SMNVEV in the germline V gene (reference sequence). The CDR3 DNA reads TGTGCCAGCAGTCAACTAGCGGGAGCCTACAATGAGCAGTTCTTC. It yields the protein CASSQLAGAYNEQFF.

This chain connects TRBV28 to TRBJ2-3; the D is unclear. The CDR3 is made up of 16 amino acids. Trimming cost V 3 bases and J 5 bases, with 18 bases left between them. CDR1 MDHEN and CDR2 SYDVKM come from the germline V gene. The CDR3 reads CASSFSARQVVDTQYF. In nucleotides, the CDR3 is TGTGCCAGCAGTTTTTCGGCTCGGCAAGTAGTAGATACGCAGTATTTT.

The chain employs TRBV11-1 and TRBJ2-7, with 8 positions matching TRBD2. With V trimmed by 5 bases and J by 7 bases, 19 bases remained unmatched. In germline, CDR1 is SGHAT, CDR2 FQDESV (reference sequence). The CDR3 consists of 17 residues. DNA for the CDR3: TGTGCCAGCAGCGATGACTTAAGCGGGAGTAAGGTTTGGGAGCAGTACTTC. This translates into CASSDDLSGSKVWEQYF.

CDR3 DNA sequence: TGCGCCAGCAGCCGAGGTGATAGCTCCTACGAGCAGTACTTC. Amino acid sequence: CASSRGDSSYEQYF. This rearrangement joins TRBV4-1 to TRBJ2-7, with D uncertain. The germline CDR1 and CDR2 sequences are MGHRA and YSYEKL. Trimming took 4 bases from V and 0 from J, leaving 10 bases between them. The CDR3 sequence is 14 residues long.

This chain joins TRBV28 and TRBJ2-7; D gene ambiguous. This CDR3 has 15 amino acids. From germline, CDR1 is MDHEN and CDR2 SYDVKM. V was clipped by 3 bases and J by 0 bases, with 12 bases between them. CDR3 nucleotides: TGTGCCAGCAGTTTGAGGCGCGAGAGCTCCTACGAGCAGTACTTC. It codes for CASSLRRESSYEQYF.

V gene TRBV6-5 combines with J gene TRBJ1-4, with TRBD1 matching 8 bases. J was trimmed by 3 bases and V by 2 bases; bases with no gene match: 2. The germline gives CDR1 MNHEY, CDR2 SVGAGI. The CDR3 sequence is 15 residues long. The CDR3 nucleotides are TGTGCCAGCAGTTACCAGGGGGCCTCTAATGAAAAACTGTTTTTT. It is translated as CASSYQGASNEKLFF.

The chain has TRBV13 and TRBJ2-3, with 9 nucleotides matching TRBD2. CDR3 length equals 18 residues. Germline V gene sequence: CDR1 PRHDT, CDR2 FYEKMQ (reference sequence). The trim removed 5 bases at V and 2 bases at J, leaving 14 bases unmatched. The CDR3 loop is CASSPRKSGLAHTDTQYF. The CDR3 nucleotides are TGTGCCAGCAGCCCTAGAAAATCCGGACTAGCGCACACAGATACGCAGTATTTT.

The V gene is TRBV4-3, the J gene TRBJ2-3, with 8 positions matching TRBD2. The CDR3 totals 19 residues. Germline-derived CDR1 and CDR2 are LGHNA and YSLEER. V dropped 0 bases and J dropped 2; count of bases not matched to a gene: 13. The CDR3 sequence is CASSQDGLAGPSHTDTQYF. The CDR3, as DNA: TGCGCCAGCAGCCAAGATGGGCTAGCGGGCCCGTCCCACACAGATACGCAGTATTTT.

With respect to this clone: In the same sample, other DNA sequences code for this CDR3. The rearrangement joins TRBV4-1 to TRBJ2-7, with a weak D call TRBD2 (6 bases). Germline CDR1 MGHRA, CDR2 YSYEKL. The CDR3 is made up of 13 amino acids. Between the trimmed V and J ends, which lost 8 bases and 0 bases, there was a span of 11 bases. CDR3 residues: CASSLALSYEQYF. CDR3 DNA: TGCGCCAGCTCGCTAGCGCTCTCCTACGAGCAGTACTTC.

The J gene is TRBJ2-7, the V gene TRBV19; 7 bases are a match to TRBD2. Germline CDR1 and CDR2: LNHDA and SQIVND (reference sequence). Trimming cost V 5 bases and J 2 bases; bases outside gene matches: 12. This CDR3 is 16 amino acids long. The CDR3 spells CASSVYYGAGTYEQYF. The CDR3 nucleotides read TGTGCCAGTAGTGTTTACTATGGAGCGGGAACCTACGAGCAGTACTTC.

V usage is TRBV7-9 and J usage is TRBJ2-7; D ambiguous. Germline CDR1 SEHNR, CDR2 FQNEAQ (reference sequence). This CDR3 spans 15 amino acids. V was trimmed by 4 bases and J by 2 bases, leaving 15 bases between them. The CDR3 spells CASSYTRESPYEQYF. CDR3 DNA: TGTGCCAGCAGCTATACAAGGGAATCCCCCTACGAGCAGTACTTC.

This clone was recorded once. The chain combines TRBV27 with TRBJ2-7; the D gene could be TRBD1 or TRBD2 (5 bases each). CDR1 is MNHEY and CDR2 is SMNVEV in the germline V gene (reference sequence). The ends were cut back, 5 bases at V and 5 bases at J, with 13 bases in the middle. The CDR3 consists of 13 residues. CDR3 protein: CASSPGAVHEQYF. DNA of the CDR3: TGTGCCAGCAGTCCCGGGGCGGTGCACGAGCAGTACTTC.

This rearrangement joins TRBV30 to TRBJ1-5; D not resolved. The length of the CDR3 is 14 residues. Trimming took off 2 bases at V and 0 bases at J, with 8 bases between the two ends. CDR1 is GTSNPN and CDR2 is SVGIG in the germline V gene (reference sequence). CDR3 in amino acids: CAWSWGYSNQPQHF. The CDR3, as DNA: TGTGCCTGGAGTTGGGGTTATAGCAATCAGCCCCAGCATTTT. The full variable domain, rest sourced from reference TRBV30 and TRBJ1-5, is SQTIHQWPATLVQPVGSPLSLECTVEGTSNPNLYWYRQAAGRGLQLLFYSVGIGQISSEVPQNLSASRPQDRQFILSSKKLLLSDSGFYLCAWSWGYSNQPQHFGDGTRLSIL.

The genes are TRBV28 and TRBJ1-5, with D uncertain. This CDR3 region has 14 residues. Germline V gene sequence: CDR1 MDHEN, CDR2 SYDVKM. The ends were cut back, 6 bases at V and 2 bases at J, with 11 bases in the middle. CDR3 region: CASSPSAGNQPQHF. The CDR3, as DNA: TGTGCCAGCAGCCCAAGCGCTGGCAATCAGCCCCAGCATTTT.

This clone came up once. J is TRBJ2-1 and V is TRBV29-1; TRBD2 matches at 11 bases. The germline CDR1 and CDR2 sequences are SQVTM and ANQGSEA. This CDR3 region has 16 residues. The junction had 11 bases not matched to a gene; V was cut back by 2 bases and J by 8 bases. The CDR3, as DNA: TGCAGCGTTGAAAAGAAGACTAGCGGGACGGTACATGAGCAGTTCTTC. This codes for CSVEKKTSGTVHEQFF.